The 25 T cell receptor beta chains presented below share a single source sample, sequenced in a study of technical replicates of blood from several donors. Sequencing was performed with immunoSEQ multiplex PCR; in TCRdb, only in-frame clones are kept and a portion is missing. The sample contains roughly 11,000 clones, 80% to 95% of which appear only once. The sequenced sample was PBMCs. The receptors derive from a human donor in good health.

The genes are TRBV7-8 and TRBJ1-5; D not resolved. Germline CDR1 and CDR2: SGHVS and FQNEAQ. The CDR3 is 16 amino acids. V gave up 5 bases and J gave up 0 bases, with 14 bases separating them. CDR3: CASSQYRSYSNQPQHF. DNA for the CDR3: TGTGCCAGCAGCCAATACAGAAGCTATAGCAATCAGCCCCAGCATTTT. The full variable domain, with the rest looked up from reference TRBV7-8 and TRBJ1-5, is GAGVSQSPRYKVAKRGQDVALRCDPISGHVSLFWYQQALGQGPEFLTYFQNEAQLDKSGLPSDRFFAERPEGSVSTLKIQRTQQEDSAVYLCASSQYRSYSNQPQHFGDGTRLSIL.

The chain recombines TRBV30 with TRBJ1-5; D not certain. Trimming took 0 bases from V and 5 from J, leaving 5 bases between them. The CDR3 sequence is 12 residues long. CDR1 and CDR2 from the germline V gene are GTSNPN and SVGIG (reference sequence). The CDR3 bases are TGTGCCTGGAGTGTACTGGATCAGCCCCAGCATTTT. It codes for CAWSVLDQPQHF. Together with reference TRBV30 and TRBJ1-5, the CDR3 gives the full variable domain: SQTIHQWPATLVQPVGSPLSLECTVEGTSNPNLYWYRQAAGRGLQLLFYSVGIGQISSEVPQNLSASRPQDRQFILSSKKLLLSDSGFYLCAWSVLDQPQHFGDGTRLSIL.

The chain recombines TRBV7-9 with TRBJ2-5, with 8 bases aligning to TRBD1. V was clipped by 2 bases and J by 3 bases; unmatched bases: 5. Germline-derived CDR1 and CDR2 are SEHNR and FQNEAQ (reference sequence). The CDR3 extends over 15 amino acids. The CDR3 spells CASSLSPGGKETQYF. CDR3 nucleotides: TGTGCCAGCAGCTTAAGCCCAGGGGGCAAAGAGACCCAGTACTTC.

The chain is built from TRBV6-1 and TRBJ2-1; D not certain. V gave up 6 bases and J gave up 7 bases, with 13 bases separating them. From germline, CDR1 is MNHNS and CDR2 SASEGT. The CDR3 runs 13 residues. In DNA, the CDR3 is TGTGCCAGCAGCCCCCTACGTGAGAATGAGCAGTTCTTC. Its translation is CASSPLRENEQFF.

This clone was observed once. J is TRBJ2-5 and V is TRBV28; unclear D gene. The CDR3 contains 14 residues. V was cut by 8 bases and J by 6 bases, with 19 bases left in between. Per germline, CDR1 MDHEN and CDR2 SYDVKM. The CDR3 loop is CASGLSGALKTQYF. CDR3 coding DNA: TGTGCCAGCGGGTTGTCCGGAGCGCTGAAGACCCAGTACTTC.

The J gene is TRBJ2-1, the V gene TRBV27; D perhaps matches TRBD2 (6 bases). This CDR3 is built from 16 residues. CDR1 is MNHEY and CDR2 is SMNVEV in the germline V gene (reference sequence). The ends were cut back, 0 bases at V and 3 bases at J, with 12 bases in the middle. Here the CDR3 reads CASSLSVRGIYNEQFF. The CDR3 DNA is TGTGCCAGCAGTTTATCGGTCCGCGGGATCTACAATGAGCAGTTCTTC.

This sequence joins TRBV7-9 and TRBJ2-5; 9 bases map to TRBD1. Germline CDR1 and CDR2: SEHNR and FQNEAQ (reference sequence). The CDR3 extends over 16 amino acids. V shed 5 bases and J 5 bases; nucleotides not matched to a gene: 12. CDR3: CASSPQGAGGWETQYF. The CDR3 nucleotides are TGTGCCAGCAGCCCACAGGGGGCAGGTGGTTGGGAGACCCAGTACTTC.

This clone was observed once. The rearrangement links TRBV11-2 to TRBJ2-7; TRBD2 might be the D (6 bases). Germline V gene sequence: CDR1 SGHAT, CDR2 FQNNGV. V lost 4 bases and J 6 bases, leaving 7 bases between the germline ends. This CDR3 has 11 residues. CDR3 protein: CASSWRGEQYF. The CDR3, as DNA: TGTGCCAGCAGCTGGCGGGGCGAGCAGTACTTC.

The chain carries TRBV27 and TRBJ1-1; maybe TRBD1 (5 bases). There are 15 residues in the CDR3. Germline CDR1 and CDR2: MNHEY and SMNVEV (reference sequence). Deletions cut 0 bases from V and 0 bases from J, with 8 bases between. CDR3 DNA sequence: TGTGCCAGCAGTTTATCGGAACAGGTGAACACTGAAGCTTTCTTT. This codes for CASSLSEQVNTEAFF.

The chain uses TRBV5-1 and TRBJ2-7; 9 bases agree with TRBD2. With V trimmed by 4 bases and J by 3 bases, 8 bases remained unmatched. This CDR3 is 15 amino acids long. Germline V CDR1 and CDR2: SGHRS, YFSETQ. CDR3 loop: CASSPPLAGVYEQYF. CDR3 coding DNA: TGCGCCAGCAGCCCCCCGTTAGCGGGGGTCTACGAGCAGTACTTC.

V is TRBV5-1 and J is TRBJ2-1; D unresolved. This CDR3 region has 18 residues. The germline V and J ends were trimmed by 0 bases and 0 bases, with 16 bases remaining between them. CDR1 SGHRS and CDR2 YFSETQ come from the germline V gene. CDR3 nucleotides: TGCGCCAGCAGCTTGGGGCGTGCGGATTCGAGCTCCTACAATGAGCAGTTCTTC. The encoded protein is CASSLGRADSSSYNEQFF.

V usage is TRBV19 and J usage is TRBJ2-7; maybe TRBD1 (6 bases). The germline CDR1 and CDR2 sequences are LNHDA and SQIVND (reference sequence). This CDR3 is built from 13 residues. V was shortened by 5 bases and J by 0 bases, with 8 bases between the two germline ends. CDR3 nucleotide sequence: TGTGCCAGTAGTTGGGGGCACTCCTACGAGCAGTACTTC. Translated, it gives CASSWGHSYEQYF.

The chain carries TRBV11-2 and TRBJ2-7; maybe TRBD2 (5 bases). This CDR3 has 14 residues. The germline V gene encodes CDR1 SGHAT and CDR2 FQNNGV. Trimming shortened V by 3 bases and J by 1 base, and 10 bases separated the two germline ends. The CDR3 DNA is TGTGCCAGCAGCTTCCTGGACTTTTCCTACGAGCAGTACTTC. Its translation: CASSFLDFSYEQYF.

The count of this clone is one. The V call is TRBV19, the J call TRBJ2-5, with D unresolved. The germline V gene encodes CDR1 LNHDA and CDR2 SQIVND (reference sequence). V shed 6 bases and J shed 1 base, with 9 bases lying between them. The CDR3 sequence is 13 residues long. The CDR3: CASRRVFQETQYF. The CDR3 DNA sequence: TGTGCCAGTAGGCGCGTCTTCCAAGAGACCCAGTACTTC.

The rearrangement links TRBV6-1 to TRBJ1-5, with 10 nucleotides matching TRBD1. Trimming took 4 bases from V and 5 from J; bases not matched to a gene: 5. This CDR3 spans 15 amino acids. CDR1 and CDR2 (germline): MNHNS, SASEGT. The CDR3 loop is CASSGGTGVHQPQHF. DNA of the CDR3: TGTGCCAGCAGTGGAGGGACAGGGGTTCATCAGCCCCAGCATTTT.

The chain has TRBV7-9 and TRBJ2-3; no definite D call. This CDR3 spans 12 amino acids. Trimming stripped 5 bases from V and 0 bases from J, with 3 bases between. Germline-derived CDR1 and CDR2 are SEHNR and FQNEAQ (reference sequence). CDR3 in amino acids: CASSTSTDTQYF. Here the CDR3 DNA reads TGTGCCAGCAGCACTAGCACAGATACGCAGTATTTT.

The count of this clone is one. This chain connects TRBV7-8 to TRBJ1-3; perhaps TRBD1 as D (6 bases). The CDR3 runs to 17 residues. Germline V gene lookup returns CDR1 SGHVS and CDR2 FQNEAQ. Between the trimmed V and J ends, which lost 5 bases and 3 bases, there was a span of 20 bases. The CDR3 reads CASSPRQDGYLGNTIYF. The CDR3 DNA sequence: TGTGCCAGCAGCCCTCGACAGGACGGGTACCTTGGAAACACCATATATTTT. Full variable domain (missing parts from reference TRBV7-8 and TRBJ1-3): GAGVSQSPRYKVAKRGQDVALRCDPISGHVSLFWYQQALGQGPEFLTYFQNEAQLDKSGLPSDRFFAERPEGSVSTLKIQRTQQEDSAVYLCASSPRQDGYLGNTIYFGEGSWLTVV.

This sequence joins TRBV6-5 and TRBJ2-2, with 8 bases that match TRBD1. J was trimmed by 2 bases and V by 6 bases; bases with no gene match: 2. CDR1 is MNHEY and CDR2 is SVGAGI in the germline V gene. CDR3 length: 14 amino acids. The CDR3 DNA reads TGTGCCAGCAGGACAGGGGTAAACACCGGGGAGCTGTTTTTT. It encodes CASRTGVNTGELFF.

The V gene is TRBV6-1, the J gene TRBJ1-5, with D possibly matching TRBD1 (5 bases). Per germline, CDR1 MNHNS and CDR2 SASEGT. This CDR3 region has 14 residues. Trimming left V 6 bases short and J 4 bases short, with 13 bases between. The CDR3: CASRAVGPNQPQHF. CDR3 nucleotides: TGTGCCAGCAGGGCGGTGGGGCCAAATCAGCCCCAGCATTTT.

The chain has TRBV30 and TRBJ1-1, with no clear D. Germline V gives CDR1 GTSNPN, CDR2 SVGIG (reference sequence). Trimming left V 5 bases short and J 11 bases short, with 18 bases between. CDR3 length: 12 residues. The CDR3 DNA is TGTGCCTGGTGCGGGTTTAAGGGAGAGGCTTTCTTT. Translation: CAWCGFKGEAFF.

This chain connects TRBV5-8 to TRBJ1-5, with a tentative D call TRBD1 (5 bases). The V gene's germline CDR1 is SGHTS and CDR2 YDEGEE. The CDR3 spans 18 residues. Trimming removed 0 bases at V and 4 bases at J, with 20 bases between. CDR3 protein: CASSLGGADPIKNQPQHF. CDR3 nucleotide sequence: TGTGCCAGCAGCTTGGGTGGGGCAGACCCTATCAAAAATCAGCCCCAGCATTTT. The whole variable domain, remainder taken from reference TRBV5-8 and TRBJ1-5, is EAGVTQSPTHLIKTRGQQATLRCSPISGHTSVYWYQQALGLGLQFLLWYDEGEERNRGNFPPRFSGRQFPNYSSELNVNALELEDSALYLCASSLGGADPIKNQPQHFGDGTRLSIL.

The rearrangement uses TRBV19 and TRBJ1-2; D remains ambiguous. The CDR3 contains 13 residues. The germline V gene has CDR1 LNHDA and CDR2 SQIVND (reference sequence). Trimming removed 3 bases at V and 1 base at J, with 6 bases between. The CDR3 is CASSIDNNYGYTF. The CDR3 nucleotides are TGTGCCAGTAGTATTGACAATAACTATGGCTACACCTTC. Looking up the rest from reference TRBV19 and TRBJ1-2 gives the full variable domain: DGGITQSPKYLFRKEGQNVTLSCEQNLNHDAMYWYRQDPGQGLRLIYYSQIVNDFQKGDIAEGYSVSREKKESFPLTVTSAQKNPTAFYLCASSIDNNYGYTFGSGTRLTVV.

The genes are TRBV6-5 and TRBJ2-7; 8 nucleotides agree with TRBD2. Germline V lookup: CDR1 MNHEY, CDR2 SVGAGI. The trim removed 5 bases at V and 1 base at J, leaving 7 bases unmatched. The length of the CDR3 is 15 residues. CDR3 nucleotide sequence: TGTGCCAGCAGTCCCCCCCCTAGCGGGTCCTACGAGCAGTACTTC. Encoded protein: CASSPPPSGSYEQYF.

V usage is TRBV2 and J usage is TRBJ2-7; maybe TRBD2 (5 bases). V was cut by 2 bases and J by 2 bases, with 10 bases left in between. Germline CDR1 is SNHLY and CDR2 is FYNNEI. The CDR3 covers 14 residues. CDR3 DNA: TGTGCCAGCAGTGAATGGACGGGGACCTACGAGCAGTACTTC. It codes for CASSEWTGTYEQYF.

This chain connects TRBV30 to TRBJ2-7, with TRBD2 matching over 9 bases. The CDR3 is 14 residues long. The germline CDR1 and CDR2 sequences are GTSNPN and SVGIG (reference sequence). With V trimmed by 2 bases and J by 4 bases, 6 bases remained unmatched. CDR3 region: CAWSLVSGSYEQYF. The CDR3 nucleotides read TGTGCCTGGAGTTTGGTTAGCGGGAGTTACGAGCAGTACTTC. Together with reference TRBV30 and TRBJ2-7, the CDR3 gives the full variable domain: SQTIHQWPATLVQPVGSPLSLECTVEGTSNPNLYWYRQAAGRGLQLLFYSVGIGQISSEVPQNLSASRPQDRQFILSSKKLLLSDSGFYLCAWSLVSGSYEQYFGPGTRLTVT.